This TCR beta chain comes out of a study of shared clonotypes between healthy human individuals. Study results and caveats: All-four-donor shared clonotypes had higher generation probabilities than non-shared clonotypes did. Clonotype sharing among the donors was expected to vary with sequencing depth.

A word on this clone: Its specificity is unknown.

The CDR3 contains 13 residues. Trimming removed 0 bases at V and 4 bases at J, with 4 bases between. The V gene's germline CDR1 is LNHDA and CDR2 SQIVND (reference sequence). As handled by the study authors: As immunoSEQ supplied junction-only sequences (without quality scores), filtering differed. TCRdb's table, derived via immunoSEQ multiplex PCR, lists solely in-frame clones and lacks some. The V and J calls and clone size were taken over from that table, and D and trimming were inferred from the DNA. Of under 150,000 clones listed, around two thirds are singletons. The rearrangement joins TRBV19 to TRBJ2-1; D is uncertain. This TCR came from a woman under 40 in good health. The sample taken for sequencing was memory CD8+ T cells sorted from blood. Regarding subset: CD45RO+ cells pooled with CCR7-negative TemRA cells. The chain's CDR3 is CASSIDQYNEQFF. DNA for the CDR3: TGTGCCAGTAGTATAGATCAATACAATGAGCAGTTCTTC.